These T cell receptor beta chains were read from a single sample in a study of cytomegalovirus exposure and HLA in healthy donors. The repertoire was sequenced with immunoSEQ multiplex PCR; TCRdb's copy has only in-frame clones and lacks some. Among about 120,000 clones, 65% to 85% were seen once, and the ten largest hold nearly 3%. The sequencing input was PBMCs. These receptors were collected from a woman aged 35 to 49 in good health and CMV-seropositive. CDR3s include the opening cysteine and the closing phenylalanine or tryptophan. Each record gives: clone size, J gene, D gene, V gene, CDR3 DNA, CDR3 protein. A D gene is named only where the DNA matches it firmly. Some rows mark clone size as missing; the rest say once, few, many or name a class of expanded clone.

clone_size: NA; j_call: TRBJ2-1; d_call: NA; v_call: TRBV27; cdr3_nt: TGTGCCAGCAGCCTCATAGGGACGGGGGACAATGAGCAGTTCTTC; cdr3_aa: CASSLIGTGDNEQFF
clone_size: once; j_call: TRBJ2-7; d_call: TRBD1; v_call: TRBV7-2; cdr3_nt: TGTGCCAGCAGCTTGTATGGGACAGGTACTTACGAGCAGTACTTC; cdr3_aa: CASSLYGTGTYEQYF
clone_size: NA; j_call: TRBJ1-2; d_call: NA; v_call: TRBV5-6; cdr3_nt: TGTGCCAGCCTCTGGTACACGTCTCGGGACTATGGCTACACCTTC; cdr3_aa: CASLWYTSRDYGYTF
clone_size: NA; j_call: TRBJ1-1; d_call: TRBD1; v_call: TRBV29-1; cdr3_nt: TGCAGCGTGCACAGGGGTCGGGCTGAAGCTTTCTTT; cdr3_aa: CSVHRGRAEAFF
clone_size: NA; j_call: TRBJ2-7; d_call: NA; v_call: TRBV6-1; cdr3_nt: TGTGCCAGCAGTTTTACTTCCTCCTACGAGCAGTACTTC; cdr3_aa: CASSFTSSYEQYF
clone_size: NA; j_call: TRBJ2-1; d_call: TRBD1; v_call: TRBV7-9; cdr3_nt: TGTGCCAGCAGCTTAGGAGGGACAGGGGTACAAGGTGAGCAGTTCTTC; cdr3_aa: CASSLGGTGVQGEQFF
clone_size: NA; j_call: TRBJ2-7; d_call: NA; v_call: TRBV7-2; cdr3_nt: TGTGCCAGCAGCTTAGGCCGCAGGGCCTACGAGCAGTACTTC; cdr3_aa: CASSLGRRAYEQYF
clone_size: NA; j_call: TRBJ1-4; d_call: TRBD1; v_call: TRBV7-9; cdr3_nt: TGTGCCAGCAGCTTAATGGACAGGGGGCGAGAAAAACTGTTTTTT; cdr3_aa: CASSLMDRGREKLFF
clone_size: NA; j_call: TRBJ2-2; d_call: TRBD2; v_call: TRBV5-1; cdr3_nt: TGCGCCAGCAGCTTGGGGCTAGCGGGAGGGCCAAACACCGGGGAGCTGTTTTTT; cdr3_aa: CASSLGLAGGPNTGELFF
clone_size: NA; j_call: TRBJ2-1; d_call: NA; v_call: TRBV14; cdr3_nt: TGTGCCAGCAGCCCCGGGACTTACAATGAGCAGTTCTTC; cdr3_aa: CASSPGTYNEQFF
clone_size: NA; j_call: TRBJ2-2; d_call: TRBD2; v_call: TRBV4-1; cdr3_nt: TGCGCCAGCAGCCAAGTAGATTTGGGACTAGCAACCGGGGAGCTGTTTTTT; cdr3_aa: CASSQVDLGLATGELFF
clone_size: NA; j_call: TRBJ2-1; d_call: TRBD2; v_call: TRBV29-1; cdr3_nt: TGCAGCGTAGAGGGAGAGCGGGGGGACCCTAAGGATGAGCAGTTCTTC; cdr3_aa: CSVEGERGDPKDEQFF
clone_size: NA; j_call: TRBJ1-1; d_call: NA; v_call: TRBV21-1; cdr3_nt: TGTGCCAGCAGGCATCAAGGGAGGTGCGTGAACACTGAAGCTTTCTTT; cdr3_aa: CASRHQGRCVNTEAFF
clone_size: NA; j_call: TRBJ2-5; d_call: TRBD2; v_call: TRBV18; cdr3_nt: TGTGCCAGCTCACCACGAAGCGGGGGCCGTCAAGAGACCCAGTACTTC; cdr3_aa: CASSPRSGGRQETQYF
clone_size: NA; j_call: TRBJ1-1; d_call: NA; v_call: TRBV6-1; cdr3_nt: TGTGCCAGCATAGTCGAGGGAAACACTGAAGCTTTCTTT; cdr3_aa: CASIVEGNTEAFF
clone_size: NA; j_call: TRBJ2-7; d_call: TRBD2; v_call: TRBV19; cdr3_nt: TGTGCCAGTAGTATAGAACTAGCGAACACCTACGAGCAGTACTTC; cdr3_aa: CASSIELANTYEQYF
clone_size: NA; j_call: TRBJ1-1; d_call: NA; v_call: TRBV30; cdr3_nt: TGTGCCTGGAAATCAGGGTGGGACACTGAAGCTTTCTTT; cdr3_aa: CAWKSGWDTEAFF
clone_size: few; j_call: TRBJ2-3; d_call: NA; v_call: TRBV2; cdr3_nt: TGTGCCAGCAGTGGGGGGGCGGGGGTAAGCACAGATACGCAGTATTTT; cdr3_aa: CASSGGAGVSTDTQYF
clone_size: NA; j_call: TRBJ2-3; d_call: NA; v_call: TRBV21-1; cdr3_nt: TGTGCCAGCAGCCTTTCGGAGGCCTCCACAGATACGCAGTATTTT; cdr3_aa: CASSLSEASTDTQYF
clone_size: NA; j_call: TRBJ2-7; d_call: TRBD1; v_call: TRBV18; cdr3_nt: TGTGCCAGCTCACTAGCCTCGGGACAGGGAGCCTACGAGCAGTACTTC; cdr3_aa: CASSLASGQGAYEQYF
clone_size: NA; j_call: TRBJ1-2; d_call: NA; v_call: TRBV5-1; cdr3_nt: TGCGCCAGCAGCTTGGCGGGGGAGGTTTATGGCTACACCTTC; cdr3_aa: CASSLAGEVYGYTF
clone_size: NA; j_call: TRBJ1-5; d_call: NA; v_call: TRBV12-5; cdr3_nt: TGTGCTAGTGGTTTGGACAGCCAGCCCCAGCATTTT; cdr3_aa: CASGLDSQPQHF
clone_size: few; j_call: TRBJ1-1; d_call: NA; v_call: TRBV18; cdr3_nt: TGTGCCAGCTCTCAAAACAACAGGGATCGTTGGGCTTCGGACACTGAAGCTTTCTTT; cdr3_aa: CASSQNNRDRWASDTEAFF
clone_size: NA; j_call: TRBJ2-7; d_call: NA; v_call: TRBV5-1; cdr3_nt: TGCGCCAGCAGCTTGGCCACAGACTCCTACGAGCAGTACTTC; cdr3_aa: CASSLATDSYEQYF
clone_size: few; j_call: TRBJ1-4; d_call: TRBD1; v_call: TRBV10-1; cdr3_nt: TGCGCCAGCGTGGACAGGAGGGGTGAAAAACTGTTTTTT; cdr3_aa: CASVDRRGEKLFF
clone_size: NA; j_call: TRBJ2-6; d_call: TRBD1; v_call: TRBV30; cdr3_nt: TGTGCCTTCAACCCTGGACAGGGGTATGCTGGGGCCAACGTCCTGACTTTC; cdr3_aa: CAFNPGQGYAGANVLTF
clone_size: NA; j_call: TRBJ2-7; d_call: TRBD1; v_call: TRBV27; cdr3_nt: TGTGCCAGCAGTTGGGTCCCTTTTACAGGGGGCAGTTACGAGCAGTACTTC; cdr3_aa: CASSWVPFTGGSYEQYF
clone_size: NA; j_call: TRBJ2-3; d_call: NA; v_call: TRBV11-2; cdr3_nt: TGTGCCAGCAGCTCCCCCGGGTACAAGGCCACAGATACGCAGTATTTT; cdr3_aa: CASSSPGYKATDTQYF
clone_size: NA; j_call: TRBJ1-5; d_call: NA; v_call: TRBV19; cdr3_nt: TGTGCCAGTAGTATTGGGGTTATGGGGGGAATTGGCAATCAGCCCCAGCATTTT; cdr3_aa: CASSIGVMGGIGNQPQHF
clone_size: NA; j_call: TRBJ1-6; d_call: NA; v_call: TRBV6-6; cdr3_nt: TGTGCCAGCAGTTTGGGGCCAGGGGCGACGGATTCACCCCTCCACTTT; cdr3_aa: CASSLGPGATDSPLHF
clone_size: NA; j_call: TRBJ1-3; d_call: NA; v_call: TRBV30; cdr3_nt: TGTGCCTGGAGTGACGGGATCTCTGGAAACACCATATATTTT; cdr3_aa: CAWSDGISGNTIYF
clone_size: few; j_call: TRBJ2-7; d_call: NA; v_call: TRBV29-1; cdr3_nt: TGCAGCGTAGCAGACGGGTTCTACGAGCAGTACTTC; cdr3_aa: CSVADGFYEQYF
clone_size: NA; j_call: TRBJ2-6; d_call: NA; v_call: TRBV2; cdr3_nt: TGTGCCAGCAGTTTCAAAGGCGGAATCTCTGGGGCCAACGTCCTGACTTTC; cdr3_aa: CASSFKGGISGANVLTF
clone_size: NA; j_call: TRBJ2-7; d_call: NA; v_call: TRBV6-5; cdr3_nt: TGTGCCAGCAGTTACAGTAAGGGGGCGGGGGAGCAGTACTTC; cdr3_aa: CASSYSKGAGEQYF
clone_size: NA; j_call: TRBJ2-3; d_call: NA; v_call: TRBV4-2; cdr3_nt: TGTGCCAGCAGCCAAGCATCCAGGGTAATGGGCACAGATACGCAGTATTTT; cdr3_aa: CASSQASRVMGTDTQYF
clone_size: NA; j_call: TRBJ1-6; d_call: TRBD1; v_call: TRBV5-4; cdr3_nt: TGTGCCAGCAGAACAGGGGCTGTGAATTCACCCCTCCACTTT; cdr3_aa: CASRTGAVNSPLHF
clone_size: NA; j_call: TRBJ2-1; d_call: TRBD2; v_call: TRBV7-9; cdr3_nt: TGTGCCAGCAGCTTAGGGGTTAGCGGGAGGGCCGGTAATGAGCAGTTCTTC; cdr3_aa: CASSLGVSGRAGNEQFF
clone_size: NA; j_call: TRBJ1-5; d_call: NA; v_call: TRBV2; cdr3_nt: TGTGCCAGCAGTGAAGGAGGTCAGCCCCAGCATTTT; cdr3_aa: CASSEGGQPQHF
clone_size: NA; j_call: TRBJ1-4; d_call: NA; v_call: TRBV30; cdr3_nt: TGTGCCTGGAGTGCCGGGACTTCAACTAGTGAAAAACTGTTTTTT; cdr3_aa: CAWSAGTSTSEKLFF
clone_size: NA; j_call: TRBJ2-7; d_call: NA; v_call: TRBV5-1; cdr3_nt: TGCGCCAGCAGCTTGGAGATCGCAGGCTCCTACGAGCAGTACTTC; cdr3_aa: CASSLEIAGSYEQYF
clone_size: NA; j_call: TRBJ2-5; d_call: TRBD1; v_call: TRBV13; cdr3_nt: TGTGCCAGCAGCTTAGAGGGGACAGGGGGAGAGACCCAGTACTTC; cdr3_aa: CASSLEGTGGETQYF
clone_size: NA; j_call: TRBJ2-7; d_call: TRBD1; v_call: TRBV19; cdr3_nt: TGTGCCAGTAGTTCGATCCGGGACAGACACTACGAGCAGTACTTC; cdr3_aa: CASSSIRDRHYEQYF
clone_size: NA; j_call: TRBJ1-3; d_call: TRBD1; v_call: TRBV9; cdr3_nt: TGTGCCAGCAGCGTAGAGGGGACAGGGAGCTCTGGAAACACCATATATTTT; cdr3_aa: CASSVEGTGSSGNTIYF
clone_size: NA; j_call: TRBJ2-2; d_call: NA; v_call: TRBV7-9; cdr3_nt: TGTGCCAGCAGCCGACCGGGACACCGAGGGACCGGGGAGCTGTTTTTT; cdr3_aa: CASSRPGHRGTGELFF
clone_size: NA; j_call: TRBJ2-1; d_call: TRBD2; v_call: TRBV4-3; cdr3_nt: TGCGCCAGCAGCCAAGAAGGGAGCGGGAGGGGGTACAATGAGCAGTTCTTC; cdr3_aa: CASSQEGSGRGYNEQFF